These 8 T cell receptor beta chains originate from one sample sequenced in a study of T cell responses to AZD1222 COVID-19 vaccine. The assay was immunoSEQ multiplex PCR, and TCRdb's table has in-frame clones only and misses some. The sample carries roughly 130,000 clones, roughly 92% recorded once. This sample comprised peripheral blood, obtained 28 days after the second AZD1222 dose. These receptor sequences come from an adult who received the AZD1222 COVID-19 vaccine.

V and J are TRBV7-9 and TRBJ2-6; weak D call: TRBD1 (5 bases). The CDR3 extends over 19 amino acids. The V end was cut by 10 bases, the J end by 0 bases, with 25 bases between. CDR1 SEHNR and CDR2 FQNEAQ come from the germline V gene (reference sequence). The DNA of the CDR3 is TGTGCCACCCCATTACCCCGGACAAATCAAAGCTCTGGGGCCAACGTCCTGACTTTC. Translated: CATPLPRTNQSSGANVLTF.

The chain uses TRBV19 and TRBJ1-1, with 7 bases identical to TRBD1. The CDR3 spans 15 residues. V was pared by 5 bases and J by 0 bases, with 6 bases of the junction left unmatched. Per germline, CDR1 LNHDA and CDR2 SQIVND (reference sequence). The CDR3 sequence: CASSPSGQLNTEAFF. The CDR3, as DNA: TGTGCCAGTAGTCCCTCGGGACAGCTGAACACTGAAGCTTTCTTT.

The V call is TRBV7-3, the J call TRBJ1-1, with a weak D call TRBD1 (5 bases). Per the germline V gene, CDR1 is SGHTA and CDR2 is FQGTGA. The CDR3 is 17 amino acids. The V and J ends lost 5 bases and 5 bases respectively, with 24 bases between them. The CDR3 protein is CASSPYPDSGRGTEAFF. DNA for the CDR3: TGTGCCAGCAGCCCCTACCCCGACAGTGGAAGAGGGACTGAAGCTTTCTTT.

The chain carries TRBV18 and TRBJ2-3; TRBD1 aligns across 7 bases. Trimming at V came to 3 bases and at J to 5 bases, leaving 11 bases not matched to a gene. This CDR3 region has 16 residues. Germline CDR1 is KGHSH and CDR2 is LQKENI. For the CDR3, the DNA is TGTGCCAGCTCACCCACGGTTTCAGGGGGTAGAGATACGCAGTATTTT. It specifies CASSPTVSGGRDTQYF.

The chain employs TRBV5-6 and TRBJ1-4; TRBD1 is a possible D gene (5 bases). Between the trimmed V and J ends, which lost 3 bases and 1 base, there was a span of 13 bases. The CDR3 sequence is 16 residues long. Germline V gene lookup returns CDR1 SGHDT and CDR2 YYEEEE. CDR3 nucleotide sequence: TGTGCCAGCAGCTCCGGGTGGGACGTAACTAATGAAAAACTGTTTTTT. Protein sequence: CASSSGWDVTNEKLFF.

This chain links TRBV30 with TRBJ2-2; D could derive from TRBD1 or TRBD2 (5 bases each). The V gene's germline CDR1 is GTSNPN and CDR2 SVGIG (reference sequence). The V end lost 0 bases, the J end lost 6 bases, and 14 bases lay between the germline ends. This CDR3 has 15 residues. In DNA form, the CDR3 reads TGTGCCTGGAGTGTACGCGCAGGGCGGGCCGGGGAGCTGTTTTTT. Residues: CAWSVRAGRAGELFF.

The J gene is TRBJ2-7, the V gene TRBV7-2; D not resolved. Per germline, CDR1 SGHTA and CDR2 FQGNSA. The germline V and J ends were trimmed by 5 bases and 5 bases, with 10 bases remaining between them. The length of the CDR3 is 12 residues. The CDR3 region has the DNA TGTGCCAGCAGCCCTGCGGTAAACGAGCAGTACTTC. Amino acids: CASSPAVNEQYF.

The CDR3 reads CAWSEQGGTQYF. In DNA, the CDR3 is TGTGCCTGGAGTGAACAGGGTGGTACGCAGTATTTT. This rearrangement joins TRBV30 to TRBJ2-3; TRBD1 is a possible D gene (6 bases). Trimming left V 1 base short and J 8 bases short, with 10 bases between. The V gene's germline CDR1 is GTSNPN and CDR2 SVGIG (reference sequence). This CDR3 has 12 amino acids.